Below, 31 T cell receptor beta chains from the same sample are listed, as sequenced in a study of human thymus T cells. Produced via immunoSEQ multiplex PCR; TCRdb's table is partial and in-frame only. The table records some 120,000 clones, more than 90% of them present only once. Resections were taken during corrective heart surgery, and the thymus tissue came from these. Sequencing was performed on thymus tissue. All receptors come from a boy under two years old with a congenital heart defect but otherwise immunologically healthy.

The CDR3 loop reads CASSLGQAVFYGYTF. CDR3 nucleotide sequence: TGCGCCAGCAGCTTGGGACAGGCCGTATTTTATGGCTACACCTTC. The chain joins TRBV5-1 to TRBJ1-2; weak D call: TRBD1 (6 bases). CDR3 length: 15 residues. Trimming shortened V by 0 bases and J by 5 bases, and 14 bases separated the two germline ends. Germline-derived CDR1 and CDR2 are SGHRS and YFSETQ.

The V and J genes are TRBV6-5 and TRBJ2-6; D is uncertain. The CDR3 covers 16 residues. In germline, CDR1 is MNHEY, CDR2 SVGAGI. With 2 bases removed from V and 0 bases from J, the gap between germline ends came to 8 bases. CDR3 protein: CASSYEGTSGANVLTF. CDR3 in DNA: TGTGCCAGCAGTTACGAAGGTACCTCTGGGGCCAACGTCCTGACTTTC.

This clone appeared a single time. The chain uses TRBV9 and TRBJ2-3, with 10 bases identical to TRBD2. V shed 3 bases and J 1 base; nucleotides not matched to a gene: 2. The CDR3 has 15 residues. CDR1 and CDR2 from the germline V gene are SGDLS and YYNGEE. This CDR3 is CASSAGLAGTDTQYF. In nucleotides, the CDR3 is TGTGCCAGCAGCGCCGGACTAGCGGGCACAGATACGCAGTATTTT.

The chain couples TRBV4-3 to TRBJ1-4, with no clear D. Trimming left V 1 base short and J 8 bases short, with 14 bases between. This CDR3 spans 15 amino acids. Germline V lookup: CDR1 LGHNA, CDR2 YSLEER. The DNA of the CDR3 is TGCGCCAGCAGCCAAGCCGGTAGACGGAGGGAAAAACTGTTTTTT. The encoded protein is CASSQAGRRREKLFF.

This sequence joins TRBV30 and TRBJ1-1, with TRBD1 matching 7 bases. Germline CDR1 reads GTSNPN; CDR2 reads SVGIG (reference sequence). The CDR3 spans 16 residues. V shed 0 bases and J 3 bases; nucleotides not matched to a gene: 10. CDR3 DNA sequence: TGTGCCTGGAGTGTACTGGGGGCAGGGGGGGACACTGAAGCTTTCTTT. Encoded protein: CAWSVLGAGGDTEAFF.

The rearrangement links TRBV6-4 to TRBJ1-5; D remains ambiguous. Looked up from germline, CDR1 is MRHNA and CDR2 is SNTAGT. Trimming removed 6 bases at V and 10 bases at J, with 16 bases between. This CDR3 comprises 13 residues. The CDR3 reads CASSRFDEQPQHF. The CDR3 DNA reads as TGTGCCAGCAGCAGGTTCGACGAACAACCCCAGCATTTT.

The J gene is TRBJ2-3, the V gene TRBV5-1, with 10 bases fitting TRBD2. This CDR3 comprises 16 residues. CDR1 is SGHRS, CDR2 YFSETQ, per germline. V trimming: 2 bases; J trimming: 4 bases; junction bases outside the gene matches: 7. The DNA for the CDR3 is TGCGCCAGCAGCTTTAACCTAGCGGGGGAATCAGATACGCAGTATTTT. Translated, it gives CASSFNLAGESDTQYF.

This rearrangement joins TRBV28 to TRBJ2-3, with D maybe TRBD1 (6 bases). Looked up from germline, CDR1 is MDHEN and CDR2 is SYDVKM. With 5 bases removed from V and 0 bases from J, the gap between germline ends came to 18 bases. The CDR3 extends over 17 amino acids. CDR3 nucleotides: TGTGCCAGCAGTCTACGTCAGGGGTCCCTTAGCACAGATACGCAGTATTTT. Amino acids: CASSLRQGSLSTDTQYF. The whole variable domain, filled in from reference TRBV28 and TRBJ2-3, reads DVKVTQSSRYLVKRTGEKVFLECVQDMDHENMFWYRQDPGLGLRLIYFSYDVKMKEKGDIPEGYSVSREKKERFSLILESASTNQTSMYLCASSLRQGSLSTDTQYFGPGTRLTVL.

The chain combines TRBV5-5 with TRBJ2-1, with unresolved D. Germline-derived CDR1 and CDR2 are SGHKS and YYEKEE (reference sequence). Trimming left V 0 bases short and J 7 bases short, with 17 bases between. The CDR3 consists of 16 residues. CDR3 in amino acids: CASSLGANKSRNEQFF. The DNA of the CDR3 is TGTGCCAGCAGCTTGGGGGCCAACAAGTCCCGGAATGAGCAGTTCTTC. Filled out from reference TRBV5-5 and TRBJ2-1, the complete variable domain reads DAGVTQSPTHLIKTRGQQVTLRCSPISGHKSVSWYQQVLGQGPQFIFQYYEKEERGRGNFPDRFSARQFPNYSSELNVNALLLGDSALYLCASSLGANKSRNEQFFGPGTRLTVL.

The chain employs TRBV28 and TRBJ2-7; D unclear. The CDR3 has 13 amino acids. Trimming removed 1 base at V and 2 bases at J, with 6 bases between. Germline assignment: CDR1 MDHEN and CDR2 SYDVKM. CDR3 loop: CASSLYQPYEQYF. The CDR3 DNA reads as TGTGCCAGCAGTTTATACCAGCCCTACGAGCAGTACTTC.

V usage is TRBV4-3 and J usage is TRBJ2-2; 12 nucleotides line up with TRBD1. V lost 4 bases and J lost 5; bases outside the gene matches: 2. The CDR3 length is 15 residues. Germline loops: CDR1 LGHNA, CDR2 YSLEER. The CDR3 spells CASSLGQGATGELFF. CDR3 DNA: TGCGCCAGCAGCCTGGGACAGGGGGCGACCGGGGAGCTGTTTTTT.

The chain has TRBV29-1 and TRBJ2-2; 9 bases line up with TRBD1. V was clipped by 4 bases and J by 6 bases; unmatched bases: 12. Germline assignment: CDR1 SQVTM and CDR2 ANQGSEA. The CDR3 has 16 amino acids. CDR3 coding DNA: TGCAGCGTTGGGAGCACAGGGAGGACAGGGGCCGGGGAGCTGTTTTTT. Translating it yields CSVGSTGRTGAGELFF.

The chain carries TRBV7-9 and TRBJ2-2; possible D gene TRBD2, 6 bases. The CDR3 extends over 16 amino acids. Germline CDR1 SEHNR, CDR2 FQNEAQ (reference sequence). V dropped 7 bases and J dropped 7 bases, with 22 bases sitting between them. The CDR3 DNA sequence: TGTGCCAGCACCCAGCGTGGAGGGGTAATGGTCGGGGAGCTGTTTTTT. Its protein is CASTQRGGVMVGELFF.

J is TRBJ2-7 and V is TRBV10-3; 9 bases fit TRBD1. V was pared by 6 bases and J by 5 bases, with 11 bases of the junction left unmatched. The germline CDR1 and CDR2 sequences are ENHRY and SYGVKD. The CDR3 is made up of 15 amino acids. DNA of the CDR3: TGTGCCATCAGAAACTCCGGGACAGGGAGGAACGAGCAGTACTTC. Its protein product is CAIRNSGTGRNEQYF.

This clone was seen just once. The genes are TRBV30 and TRBJ1-4; D ambiguous. This CDR3 is 15 amino acids long. CDR1 is GTSNPN, CDR2 SVGIG, per germline (reference sequence). Trimming shortened V by 0 bases and J by 4 bases, and 12 bases separated the two germline ends. In DNA, the CDR3 is TGTGCCTGGAGTGTTAACAGTCAGAGTAATGAAAAACTGTTTTTT. Translated: CAWSVNSQSNEKLFF.

The J gene is TRBJ1-1, the V gene TRBV12-5, with a possible D match to TRBD1 (5 bases). This CDR3 is built from 17 residues. Trimming shortened V by 2 bases and J by 5 bases, and 21 bases separated the two germline ends. Per the germline V gene, CDR1 is LGHNT and CDR2 is FRNRAP. The CDR3: CASGLSQKGGERTEAFF. DNA for the CDR3: TGTGCTAGTGGTTTGTCCCAAAAGGGAGGGGAGAGGACTGAAGCTTTCTTT.

V and J are TRBV2 and TRBJ2-1; 13 nucleotides match TRBD2. J was trimmed by 12 bases and V by 2 bases; bases with no gene match: 16. Germline CDR1 SNHLY, CDR2 FYNNEI. CDR3 length equals 18 residues. The CDR3 spells CASSEMGLAGFRPVGQFF. In DNA form, the CDR3 reads TGTGCCAGCAGTGAAATGGGACTAGCGGGGTTCAGGCCCGTGGGGCAGTTCTTC.

The V gene is TRBV6-5, the J gene TRBJ1-5; possibly TRBD1 for D (5 bases). The germline V and J ends were trimmed by 5 bases and 3 bases, with 11 bases remaining between them. Looked up from germline, CDR1 is MNHEY and CDR2 is SVGAGI. The CDR3 extends over 14 amino acids. This chain's CDR3 is CASSEGPLNQPQHF. The CDR3 nucleotides read TGTGCCAGCAGTGAGGGGCCCCTCAATCAGCCCCAGCATTTT.

This chain connects TRBV4-1 to TRBJ2-7; 9 nucleotides match TRBD1. V trimming: 4 bases; J trimming: 1 base; junction bases outside the gene matches: 14. CDR3 size: 18 residues. Per germline, CDR1 MGHRA and CDR2 YSYEKL. The CDR3: CASSRPNTGTGTSYEQYF. The CDR3 region has the DNA TGCGCCAGCAGCCGCCCTAACACCGGGACAGGGACTTCCTACGAGCAGTACTTC.

On this clone itself: Additional DNA sequences in this sample encode the identical CDR3. This chain joins TRBV6-5 and TRBJ1-1; no firm D call. Germline assignment: CDR1 MNHEY and CDR2 SVGAGI. CDR3 length: 11 residues. V was pared by 3 bases and J by 5 bases, with 4 bases between. The CDR3, as DNA: TGTGCCAGCAGTTATGGTACTGAAGCTTTCTTT. Residues: CASSYGTEAFF.

The chain recombines TRBV6-5 with TRBJ2-1, with a possible D match to TRBD2 (6 bases). V lost 0 bases and J 7 bases, leaving 16 bases between the germline ends. The germline CDR1 and CDR2 sequences are MNHEY and SVGAGI. This CDR3 has 16 residues. CDR3: CASSYSVGGSRNEQFF. The CDR3 DNA is TGTGCCAGCAGTTACTCAGTCGGGGGTTCGCGAAATGAGCAGTTCTTC.

The rearrangement uses TRBV19 and TRBJ1-1, with D perhaps matching TRBD1 (5 bases). Germline V gene data show CDR1 as LNHDA and CDR2 as SQIVND (reference sequence). Trimming took 3 bases from V and 6 from J, leaving 23 bases between them. This CDR3 has 17 residues. The CDR3: CASSISDREVANSEAFF. CDR3 bases: TGTGCCAGTAGTATTTCCGACAGAGAAGTAGCAAACTCTGAAGCTTTCTTT.

The chain is built from TRBV27 and TRBJ2-1, with 8 positions matching TRBD2. Looked up from germline, CDR1 is MNHEY and CDR2 is SMNVEV (reference sequence). This CDR3 spans 18 amino acids. V gave up 5 bases and J gave up 0 bases; unmatched junction bases: 12. Here the CDR3 reads CASSPNTSGRRSYNEQFF. CDR3 sequence (DNA): TGTGCCAGCAGTCCCAATACTAGCGGCCGTCGCTCCTACAATGAGCAGTTCTTC.

For the CDR3, the DNA is TGCGCCAGCAGCGAAGGGTCCTCGGGACACTATCTCTCTGGGGCCAACGTCCTGACTTTC. Its translation: CASSEGSSGHYLSGANVLTF. The chain employs TRBV4-1 and TRBJ2-6; a possible D gene is TRBD1 (6 bases). The CDR3 runs 20 residues. Between the trimmed V and J ends, which lost 5 bases and 0 bases, there was a span of 23 bases. Looked up from germline, CDR1 is MGHRA and CDR2 is YSYEKL.

The V and J genes are TRBV28 and TRBJ2-3, with D possibly TRBD1 on 5 matching bases. Trimming cost V 6 bases and J 8 bases, with 15 bases left between them. Germline loops: CDR1 MDHEN, CDR2 SYDVKM. The CDR3 sequence is 13 residues long. The CDR3, as DNA: TGTGCCAGCAGCCAGCCAGGGTCCGGTACGCAGTATTTT. It encodes CASSQPGSGTQYF.

The chain couples TRBV20-1 to TRBJ1-5; no clear D gene. This CDR3 spans 10 amino acids. V was pared by 5 bases and J by 4 bases, with 3 bases between. CDR1 is DFQATT, CDR2 SNEGSKA, per germline (reference sequence). CDR3 residues: CSAGNQPQHF. The CDR3 region has the DNA TGCAGTGCTGGGAATCAGCCCCAGCATTTT.

The rearrangement links TRBV4-2 to TRBJ2-5, with D unresolved. CDR1 LGHNA and CDR2 YNFKEQ come from the germline V gene. CDR3 length equals 12 residues. Trimming removed 0 bases from V and 5 bases from J, with 4 bases in between. CDR3 DNA sequence: TGTGCCAGCAGCCAAGATCGGGAGACCCAGTACTTC. It encodes CASSQDRETQYF.

V usage is TRBV7-9 and J usage is TRBJ1-3, with TRBD1 as a possible D gene (5 bases). V was trimmed by 3 bases and J by 0 bases, leaving 9 bases between them. The CDR3 has 15 residues. Germline-derived CDR1 and CDR2 are SEHNR and FQNEAQ (reference sequence). CDR3 in amino acids: CASSLTAFSGNTIYF. The CDR3 DNA reads TGTGCCAGCAGCTTGACAGCTTTCTCTGGAAACACCATATATTTT. Looking up the rest from reference TRBV7-9 and TRBJ1-3 gives the full variable domain: DTGVSQNPRHKITKRGQNVTFRCDPISEHNRLYWYRQTLGQGPEFLTYFQNEAQLEKSRLLSDRFSAERPKGSFSTLEIQRTEQGDSAMYLCASSLTAFSGNTIYFGEGSWLTVV.

V is TRBV19 and J is TRBJ2-1; unclear D gene. This CDR3 is built from 15 residues. V was pared by 3 bases and J by 0 bases, with 9 bases between. Germline CDR1 reads LNHDA; CDR2 reads SQIVND (reference sequence). The CDR3 sequence is CASSITESSYNEQFF. Here the CDR3 DNA reads TGTGCCAGTAGTATCACGGAGAGCTCCTACAATGAGCAGTTCTTC.

The chain joins TRBV6-5 to TRBJ1-2; tentatively, D is TRBD1 (6 bases). Germline V gene data show CDR1 as MNHEY and CDR2 as SVGAGI. Between the trimmed V and J ends, which lost 9 bases and 8 bases, there was a span of 16 bases. The CDR3 is 12 amino acids. The CDR3 here is CASRTDSEGYTF. As DNA, the CDR3 is TGTGCCAGTCGGACGGACAGTGAAGGCTACACCTTC.

The V gene is TRBV7-2, the J gene TRBJ2-7; 9 bases are a match to TRBD2. V dropped 1 base and J dropped 4; count of bases not matched to a gene: 14. CDR3 size: 18 residues. The germline CDR1 and CDR2 sequences are SGHTA and FQGNSA. CDR3 region: CASSLVGQAGGVRYEQYF. The CDR3 region has the DNA TGTGCCAGCAGCTTAGTGGGACAAGCGGGGGGAGTCAGGTACGAGCAGTACTTC.